The 6 T cell receptor beta chains in this list originate from one sample, sequenced in a study of monozygotic twins with inflammatory bowel disease. With the 5' RACE reads reprocessed, TCRdb shows one record per CDR3 protein and no DNA. The table lists a few hundred thousand distinct CDR3 sequences. The sample consisted of blood. These receptors were taken from a human donor with ulcerative colitis or Crohn's disease, or a healthy co-twin of an affected twin (not recorded which).

The rearrangement links TRBV10-3 to TRBJ2-7; TCRdb indicates TRBD1, and absent DNA this call remains unverified. The length of the CDR3 is 13 residues. CDR1 ENHRY and CDR2 SYGVKD come from the germline V gene. CDR3 region: CAITPGQHYEQYF.

J is TRBJ2-5 and V is TRBV11-2; TCRdb's D gene call, TRBD1, goes unchecked for lack of DNA. CDR3 length equals 13 residues. From germline, CDR1 is SGHAT and CDR2 FQNNGV. The CDR3 sequence is CASSEGTEETQYF.

The chain uses TRBV2 and TRBJ1-2. This CDR3 has 14 amino acids. CDR1 is SNHLY, CDR2 FYNNEI, per germline. The CDR3 protein is CASSAPRDGYGYTF.

The chain has TRBV5-4 and TRBJ2-1; checking the TCRdb D call of TRBD1 is not possible without DNA. The CDR3 is 15 amino acids. The germline V gene has CDR1 SGHNT and CDR2 YYREEE (reference sequence). This chain's CDR3 is CASSFGGQGGNEQFF.

V and J are TRBV20-1 and TRBJ1-1. Germline CDR1 is DFQATT and CDR2 is SNEGSKA (reference sequence). The CDR3 is 13 residues long. The chain's CDR3 is CSARVHRTTEAFF.

CDR3 region: CASWPDGDYEQYF. The chain is built from TRBV27 and TRBJ2-7; checking the TCRdb D call of TRBD2 is not possible without DNA. CDR1 and CDR2 (germline): MNHEY, SMNVEV (reference sequence). This CDR3 contains 13 residues.